This TCR beta chain was found in a study of blood T cell repertoires in COVID-19 (dated by TCRdb to about 2020). Regarding the research as a whole: Samples from collaborators originated in the United States, Italy and Spain and spanned both the acute and convalescent phases of COVID-19. The repertoires were made available in a free public database intended to serve as a resource for research on the immune response to SARS-CoV-2. HLA class I and class II types, where available, came from metadata supplied by the sample provider rather than from assay-based typing. Samples came from the ongoing ImmuneRACE study (first 160 participants) plus 1,254 subjects from 6 global collaborators. A de-identified subject ID, COVID-19 status, age in years and sex were almost always included in the sample metadata. The prospective study material was composed of cDNA or gDNA derived from T cells, B-cell-depleted T cells, or PBMCs. The dataset comprised deeply sampled blood TCRbeta repertoires from subjects exposed to, actively infected with, or recovered from COVID-19. Here is what the overall study found, with its caveats: How much clinical and demographic metadata was included differed by source and by participant, and the metadata was provided uncurated.

A remark on this clone: The target of this receptor is not known. Base qualities are missing; no much larger clone stands one base away.

In Seattle, one collaborating source enrolled patients while the infection was active and tracked those patients longitudinally over the course of disease. Each collaborating institution followed its own protocols to collect whole blood in K2EDTA tubes. Collaborator samples were shipped for TCRbeta analysis as frozen whole blood, isolated PBMCs, or DNA extracted from either sample type. The CDR3 numbers 17 residues from cysteine through phenylalanine. Of the read, only the CDR3 DNA is kept; its 51 bases are in frame from base 1. Per the germline V gene, SGHTA is the CDR1 and FQGNSA is the CDR2. From V the trimming removes 1 base and from J it removes 7 bases, while the gene matches leave 12 bases of the junction unaccounted for. The immunoSEQ Assay, a bias-controlled multiplex PCR, was used to amplify TCRbeta CDR3 regions from genomic DNA. Per the source publication's procedure: The number of nucleated cells in each sample was estimated from the amplification of reference gene primers within the assay. To quantify the absolute abundance of each unique TCRbeta CDR3 rearrangement, sequence reads were collapsed and filtered. For each sample, productive Simpson clonality was calculated by taking the square root of Simpson's diversity index across productive rearrangements. In TCRdb, the immuneACCESS table is reduced to in-frame sequences with V and J assigned. These tables do not hold every clone; where another copy was compared, an unresolved V gene accounts for under half, and the others remain unexplained. V, J and clone size are taken as reported in that table, and D and trimming were inferred from the DNA itself. The sample profile shows 300,000 to 450,000 clones; about 87% of them were found once. Roughly 2.1% of the sample lies in the top ten.

Recombination joined TRBV7-2 with TRBJ2-1; the central 8 bases match TRBD2. This receptor was taken from a woman aged 60 to 75 with COVID-19, enrolled during active disease. The sample comprised peripheral blood. The CDR3 here reads CASSLGFRGGVVNEQFF. The sequence in DNA is TGTGCCAGCAGCTTAGGTTTTCGGGGGGGTGTTGTAAATGAGCAGTTCTTC.